Listed below are T cell receptor beta chains from one sample, sequenced in a study of T cell responses to AZD1222 COVID-19 vaccine. Sequencing was performed with immunoSEQ multiplex PCR; in TCRdb, only in-frame clones are kept and a portion is missing. The sample records over 150,000 clones, 85% to 95% being singletons. The source was peripheral blood, collected on day 0 of AZD1222 vaccination. The receptor set was obtained from an adult in good health. Both conserved end residues are part of each CDR3. D genes are given only for firm matches. For some rows the clone size is stated as once, few or many, or as a class when expanded; others skip it.

v_gene: TRBV27; abundance: .; j_gene: TRBJ1-1; d_gene: .; CDR3nt: TGTGCCAGCAGTTCGCGACAGTTGAACACTGAAGCTTTCTTT; CDR3aa: CASSSRQLNTEAFF
v_gene: TRBV6-4; abundance: medium-sized; j_gene: TRBJ2-2; d_gene: .; CDR3nt: TGTGCCAGCAGTGGGACAAACACCGGGGAGCTGTTTTTT; CDR3aa: CASSGTNTGELFF
v_gene: TRBV28; abundance: .; j_gene: TRBJ1-2; d_gene: .; CDR3nt: TGTGCCAGCAGTCCATGGCAGGAGGACTCTAACTATGGCTACACCTTC; CDR3aa: CASSPWQEDSNYGYTF
v_gene: TRBV4-1; abundance: .; j_gene: TRBJ2-2; d_gene: TRBD2; CDR3nt: TGCGCCAGCAGCCAAGGCTACGGCGGGAGGAACACCGGGGAGCTGTTTTTT; CDR3aa: CASSQGYGGRNTGELFF
v_gene: TRBV19; abundance: once; j_gene: TRBJ2-1; d_gene: TRBD1; CDR3nt: TGTGCCAGTAAGTTCACAGGGGGAATAGGTGAGCAGTTCTTC; CDR3aa: CASKFTGGIGEQFF
v_gene: TRBV6-4; abundance: .; j_gene: TRBJ2-3; d_gene: TRBD2; CDR3nt: TGTGCCAGCAGAACTAATAGCGGGGGGGGCACAGATACGCAGTATTTT; CDR3aa: CASRTNSGGGTDTQYF
v_gene: TRBV5-6; abundance: .; j_gene: TRBJ2-1; d_gene: .; CDR3nt: TGTGCCAGCAGCTTGGGGGGCTACAATGAGCAGTTCTTC; CDR3aa: CASSLGGYNEQFF
v_gene: TRBV5-6; abundance: .; j_gene: TRBJ2-1; d_gene: TRBD1; CDR3nt: TGTGCCAGCAGCTTGGGACAGGGTAACAATGAGCAGTTCTTC; CDR3aa: CASSLGQGNNEQFF
v_gene: TRBV5-4; abundance: .; j_gene: TRBJ1-1; d_gene: .; CDR3nt: TGTGCCAGCAGCTTGGGGTGGGCGAACACTGAAGCTTTCTTT; CDR3aa: CASSLGWANTEAFF
v_gene: TRBV4-1; abundance: .; j_gene: TRBJ1-2; d_gene: .; CDR3nt: TGCGCCAGCAGCCATGCGGGAGGGGTCGACTATGGCTACACCTTC; CDR3aa: CASSHAGGVDYGYTF
v_gene: TRBV3-1/TRBV3-2; abundance: .; j_gene: TRBJ1-3; d_gene: .; CDR3nt: TGTGCCAGCAGGGGGAGGGACGGAAACACCATATATTTT; CDR3aa: CASRGRDGNTIYF
v_gene: TRBV7-9; abundance: .; j_gene: TRBJ1-1; d_gene: TRBD1; CDR3nt: TGTGCCAGCAGGCCTTACAGGGGAGGAGATGAAGCTTTCTTT; CDR3aa: CASRPYRGGDEAFF
v_gene: TRBV12-3/TRBV12-4; abundance: .; j_gene: TRBJ1-2; d_gene: .; CDR3nt: TGTGCCAGCAGTTTTGAGACAGACTATGGCTACACCTTC; CDR3aa: CASSFETDYGYTF
v_gene: TRBV23-1; abundance: .; j_gene: TRBJ1-6; d_gene: .; CDR3nt: TGCGCCAGCGACCGACGATCTGGGCAGGGAGACCGTTATTCACCCCTCCACTTT; CDR3aa: CASDRRSGQGDRYSPLHF
v_gene: TRBV6-5; abundance: once; j_gene: TRBJ1-5; d_gene: .; CDR3nt: TGTGCCAGCAGCCCCCACGTAACGGGCAATCAGCCCCAGCATTTT; CDR3aa: CASSPHVTGNQPQHF
v_gene: TRBV4-1; abundance: .; j_gene: TRBJ2-1; d_gene: TRBD2; CDR3nt: TGCGCCAGCAGCCAAGATGGGCTAGCGGGGGGTGTAAATGAGCAGTTCTTC; CDR3aa: CASSQDGLAGGVNEQFF
v_gene: TRBV18; abundance: .; j_gene: TRBJ2-1; d_gene: .; CDR3nt: TGTGCCAGCTCATCCCTCGACGGGTACAATGAGCAGTTCTTC; CDR3aa: CASSSLDGYNEQFF
v_gene: TRBV10-3; abundance: .; j_gene: TRBJ2-3; d_gene: .; CDR3nt: TGTGCCATCAGTGAAGGAGATACGCAGTATTTT; CDR3aa: CAISEGDTQYF
v_gene: TRBV7-2; abundance: .; j_gene: TRBJ2-7; d_gene: TRBD1; CDR3nt: TGTGCCAGCAGCGCGACAGGGGGAGACTACACGCAGCAGTACTTC; CDR3aa: CASSATGGDYTQQYF
v_gene: TRBV19; abundance: .; j_gene: TRBJ2-2; d_gene: .; CDR3nt: TGTGCCTCAAAAATAGGGCTTACTGGCACCGGGGAGCTGTTTTTT; CDR3aa: CASKIGLTGTGELFF
v_gene: TRBV6-5; abundance: .; j_gene: TRBJ2-2; d_gene: .; CDR3nt: TGTGCCAGCAGTTATTTGAACACCGGGGAGCTGTTTTTT; CDR3aa: CASSYLNTGELFF
v_gene: TRBV5-5; abundance: .; j_gene: TRBJ1-2; d_gene: .; CDR3nt: TGTGCCAGCAGCTTTTTGGGTCTGGGAGGGACTTTAAACTATGGCTACACCTTC; CDR3aa: CASSFLGLGGTLNYGYTF
v_gene: TRBV7-8; abundance: .; j_gene: TRBJ1-1; d_gene: .; CDR3nt: TGTGCCAGCAGCTTAGTAGTTGTGAACACTGAAGCTTTCTTT; CDR3aa: CASSLVVVNTEAFF
v_gene: TRBV18; abundance: .; j_gene: TRBJ1-1; d_gene: .; CDR3nt: TGTGCCAGCTCACCTAAGACAGAAATGAACACTGAAGCTTTCTTT; CDR3aa: CASSPKTEMNTEAFF
v_gene: TRBV2; abundance: .; j_gene: TRBJ1-1; d_gene: TRBD1; CDR3nt: TGTGCCAGCAGTGCACAGGGGGCGGTGGTAGCTTTCTTT; CDR3aa: CASSAQGAVVAFF
v_gene: TRBV30; abundance: .; j_gene: TRBJ1-6; d_gene: .; CDR3nt: TGTGCCTGGATTGGGACCCGAGAAGGAACCCTCCACTTT; CDR3aa: CAWIGTREGTLHF
v_gene: TRBV4-1; abundance: once; j_gene: TRBJ2-2; d_gene: .; CDR3nt: TGCGCCAGCAGCCACCCAATGTGGGGAGTCAGGGAGCTGTTTTTT; CDR3aa: CASSHPMWGVRELFF
v_gene: TRBV7-2; abundance: .; j_gene: TRBJ2-5; d_gene: .; CDR3nt: TGTGCCAGCAGCCCCCCTGGGACCCAGTACTTC; CDR3aa: CASSPPGTQYF
v_gene: TRBV7-7; abundance: .; j_gene: TRBJ2-1; d_gene: .; CDR3nt: TGTGCCAGCAGCTTAGGACAGGGAGGAGTTACTGAGCAGTTCTTC; CDR3aa: CASSLGQGGVTEQFF
v_gene: TRBV9; abundance: .; j_gene: TRBJ1-5; d_gene: .; CDR3nt: TGTGCCAGCAGCGTAGGGGTAGGGGAACAGCCCCAGCATTTT; CDR3aa: CASSVGVGEQPQHF
v_gene: TRBV19; abundance: .; j_gene: TRBJ1-5; d_gene: TRBD1; CDR3nt: TGTGCCTCCCTCGACCAATTGGGGACAGGGAACCAGCCCCAGCATTTT; CDR3aa: CASLDQLGTGNQPQHF
v_gene: TRBV7-9; abundance: .; j_gene: TRBJ2-1; d_gene: .; CDR3nt: TGTGCCAGCAGCTTACTCCCCCAGTCCAATGAGCAGTTCTTC; CDR3aa: CASSLLPQSNEQFF
v_gene: TRBV3-1/TRBV3-2; abundance: once; j_gene: TRBJ1-1; d_gene: TRBD1; CDR3nt: TGTGCCAGCAGCCGAGGGACAGGGTTGAACACTGAAGCTTTCTTT; CDR3aa: CASSRGTGLNTEAFF
v_gene: TRBV7-2; abundance: .; j_gene: TRBJ2-1; d_gene: .; CDR3nt: TGTGCCAGCAGCTTAGAGCCTAGTCAGTTCTTC; CDR3aa: CASSLEPSQFF
v_gene: TRBV6-1; abundance: .; j_gene: TRBJ1-2; d_gene: .; CDR3nt: TGTGCCAGCAGTGAACCCTTATTCCCTAACTATGGCTACACCTTC; CDR3aa: CASSEPLFPNYGYTF
v_gene: TRBV29-1; abundance: .; j_gene: TRBJ2-7; d_gene: TRBD2; CDR3nt: TGCAGCGTTGGGAGCGGGGGGCTCAACGAGCAGTACTTC; CDR3aa: CSVGSGGLNEQYF
v_gene: TRBV7-2; abundance: few; j_gene: TRBJ2-3; d_gene: .; CDR3nt: TGTGCCAGCAGCTTAGAGAACTACCCCACAGATACGCAGTATTTT; CDR3aa: CASSLENYPTDTQYF
v_gene: TRBV3-1/TRBV3-2; abundance: .; j_gene: TRBJ1-6; d_gene: .; CDR3nt: TGTGCCAGCAGCCGGGGGATGGGGGCCCGTAATTCACCCCTCCACTTT; CDR3aa: CASSRGMGARNSPLHF
v_gene: TRBV21-1; abundance: .; j_gene: TRBJ1-2; d_gene: .; CDR3nt: TGTGCCAGCAGCGCCCGACAGTTGGGGAAAGGCTACACCTTC; CDR3aa: CASSARQLGKGYTF
v_gene: TRBV6-6; abundance: few; j_gene: TRBJ1-2; d_gene: .; CDR3nt: TGTGCCAGCAGCGAGGGGGGAGGTTATGGCTACACCTTC; CDR3aa: CASSEGGGYGYTF
v_gene: TRBV14; abundance: once; j_gene: TRBJ2-3; d_gene: .; CDR3nt: TGTGCCAGCAGCCAAACCTCATCCACAGATACGCAGTATTTT; CDR3aa: CASSQTSSTDTQYF
v_gene: TRBV18; abundance: .; j_gene: TRBJ2-3; d_gene: .; CDR3nt: TGTGCCAGCTCACCACAAACAGACACAGATACGCAGTATTTT; CDR3aa: CASSPQTDTDTQYF
v_gene: TRBV2; abundance: .; j_gene: TRBJ1-5; d_gene: TRBD1; CDR3nt: TGTGCCAGCAGTGAAACTGGGACAGAAAACAATCAGCCCCAGCATTTT; CDR3aa: CASSETGTENNQPQHF
v_gene: TRBV29-1; abundance: few; j_gene: TRBJ1-5; d_gene: .; CDR3nt: TGCAGCGTTGGGCAGGGACGACAGCCCCAGCATTTT; CDR3aa: CSVGQGRQPQHF
v_gene: TRBV3-1/TRBV3-2; abundance: .; j_gene: TRBJ1-6; d_gene: TRBD1; CDR3nt: TGTGCCAGCAGCCAAGGGGACAGACAGAATAATTCACCCCTCCACTTT; CDR3aa: CASSQGDRQNNSPLHF
v_gene: TRBV4-2; abundance: .; j_gene: TRBJ1-2; d_gene: TRBD1; CDR3nt: TGTGCCAGCAGTCTCGGGACAGCCGATGGCTACACCTTC; CDR3aa: CASSLGTADGYTF
v_gene: TRBV2; abundance: once; j_gene: TRBJ1-3; d_gene: .; CDR3nt: TGTGCCAGCAGAGGGCCTGGAAACACCATATATTTT; CDR3aa: CASRGPGNTIYF
v_gene: TRBV4-2; abundance: .; j_gene: TRBJ2-7; d_gene: .; CDR3nt: TGTGCCAGCAGCCAAGAGGTGCGCGGCTCCTACGAGCAGTACTTC; CDR3aa: CASSQEVRGSYEQYF
v_gene: TRBV7-2; abundance: .; j_gene: TRBJ1-3; d_gene: TRBD1; CDR3nt: TGTGCCAGCAGCGTAACCGGGACAGGGCGTGGAAACACCATATATTTT; CDR3aa: CASSVTGTGRGNTIYF
v_gene: TRBV11-2; abundance: .; j_gene: TRBJ1-2; d_gene: .; CDR3nt: TGTGCCAGCAGCCCAGACAGGAACTATGGCTACACCTTC; CDR3aa: CASSPDRNYGYTF
v_gene: TRBV7-9; abundance: .; j_gene: TRBJ1-3; d_gene: TRBD1; CDR3nt: TGTGCCAGCAGCGCCCCCCTCCGGGACAGCCACTCTGGAAACACCATATATTTT; CDR3aa: CASSAPLRDSHSGNTIYF
v_gene: TRBV6-5; abundance: .; j_gene: TRBJ1-1; d_gene: TRBD1; CDR3nt: TGTGCCAGCACCCGGGACAGCCTGGGCACTGAAGCTTTCTTT; CDR3aa: CASTRDSLGTEAFF